This TCR beta chain was sequenced for a study of T cell repertoires in cytomegalovirus infection. About the study: Epitope selection comprised recently identified HLA-C-restricted CMV epitopes and well-studied HLA-B-restricted CMV epitopes. Both CMV infection and a matching HLA type were indicated by public TCR beta signatures. Study-level points and caveats: Pooled public TCR beta family frequency picked out CMV carriers with the relevant HLA. What dominated the ex vivo response were HLA-C-restricted CMV-specific TCR beta clonotypes.

TCRdb processed the reads anew with MiXCR; each CDR3 protein has one entry. The repertoire holds about 920,000 distinct CDR3 sequences, with 31% as singletons. Trimming removed 2 bases from V and 2 bases from J, with 7 bases in between. The germline V gene has CDR1 SGDLS and CDR2 YYNGEE. The CDR3 is made up of 13 amino acids. Remarks on this clonotype: Antigen specificity is unknown.

This clonotype was obtained from a human donor in good health (CMV status not recorded). Some clones in this sample may be carry-over from other donors' samples. The material was cultured CD8+ T cells from PBMCs, obtained from culture after CMV antigen stimulation. The chain joins TRBV9 to TRBJ1-1; D is undetermined. CDR3 loop: CASSVQANTEAFF. The DNA of the CDR3 is TGTGCCAGCAGCGTTCAAGCTAACACTGAAGCTTTCTTT.